This T cell receptor (beta chain) was recorded in a study of cytotoxic CD8 clonotypes in ibrutinib-treated CLL. The table came from immunoSEQ multiplex PCR; TCRdb's copy has only in-frame clones and leaves some out. The table includes some 29,000 clones, around 76% detected once. Overall study results and limits: Patients with sustained remission and those progressing were sampled at differing times.

To note about this clone: Antigen unknown.

The origin of this receptor is a human donor with chronic lymphocytic leukemia. The sample was PBMCs, taken after 36 months of ibrutinib treatment.

The CDR3 DNA sequence: TGTGCCAGCAGTTTAGGTCTAGGAAACTATGGCTACACCTTC. Its protein is CASSLGLGNYGYTF. The chain is built from TRBV28 and TRBJ1-2; D remains ambiguous. The CDR3 sequence is 14 residues long. Germline assignment: CDR1 MDHEN and CDR2 SYDVKM. V was cut by 2 bases and J by 2 bases, with 9 bases left in between.